The 23 T cell receptor beta chains in this list originate from one sample, sequenced in a study of T cells in tuberculosis. The protocol was immunoSEQ multiplex PCR, while the TCRdb copy is restricted to in-frame clones and leaves out a portion. The sample contains fewer than 35,000 clones, about 95% of which appear only once. Sequencing input: PBMCs. The receptors originated from a donor aged 10-35 years with latent tuberculosis or without tuberculosis infection.

This chain joins TRBV6-5 and TRBJ1-2; no reliable D call. The V gene's germline CDR1 is MNHEY and CDR2 SVGAGI. The V end lost 11 bases, the J end lost 4 bases, and 17 bases lay between the germline ends. The CDR3 spans 13 residues. This CDR3 reads CASSLGSLYGYTF. The CDR3 DNA follows: TGTGCCTCCTCCCTGGGCAGCCTCTATGGCTACACCTTC.

The rearrangement uses TRBV11-1 and TRBJ2-7, with D unclear. The V end was cut by 4 bases, the J end by 0 bases, with 7 bases between. The CDR3 is 13 amino acids. Germline V gene sequence: CDR1 SGHAT, CDR2 FQDESV (reference sequence). CDR3 coding DNA: TGTGCCAGCAGCTCCCTCAGCTCCTACGAGCAGTACTTC. This gives the protein CASSSLSSYEQYF.

The chain recombines TRBV4-1 with TRBJ2-1; 14 bases line up with TRBD2. CDR3 length equals 15 residues. The germline V gene has CDR1 MGHRA and CDR2 YSYEKL. The trim removed 4 bases at V and 8 bases at J, leaving 4 bases unmatched. CDR3 amino acids: CASSPGLAGGDEQFF. The CDR3 bases are TGCGCCAGCAGCCCCGGACTAGCGGGAGGCGATGAGCAGTTCTTC.

The V and J genes are TRBV6-5 and TRBJ1-2, with D hard to call. The CDR3 covers 15 residues. Germline V gene lookup returns CDR1 MNHEY and CDR2 SVGAGI. Trimming cost V 4 bases and J 8 bases, with 20 bases left between them. The CDR3 protein is CASSSEVQSSLGYTF. CDR3 bases: TGTGCCAGCAGTTCGGAGGTCCAGAGTTCTCTCGGCTACACCTTC.

This chain uses TRBV9 with TRBJ2-6, with 8 bases identical to TRBD2. Unmatched junction bases numbered 11, after V lost 6 bases and J lost 3 bases. Germline assignment: CDR1 SGDLS and CDR2 YYNGEE. The CDR3 covers 17 residues. DNA of the CDR3: TGTGCCAGCATAAGGCTCAGCGGGAGAGATGGGGCCAACGTCCTGACTTTC. Amino acids: CASIRLSGRDGANVLTF.

This clone was seen once. The chain links TRBV21-1 to TRBJ2-7; the D call of TRBD2 is as the table states it, not checked on the DNA. TRBV21-1 is termed a pseudogene. The CDR3 sequence is 18 residues long. Here the CDR3 reads CASSKAGGTSLMAYEQYF. The CDR3 nucleotides are TGTGCCAGCAGCAAAGCAGGCGGGACTAGCTTAATGGCCTACGAGCAGTACTTC.

This chain uses TRBV25-1 with TRBJ1-1; TRBD1 is a possible D gene (6 bases). CDR1 is MGHDK, CDR2 SYGVNS, per germline. V gave up 5 bases and J gave up 5 bases, with 12 bases separating them. This CDR3 has 13 residues. This chain's CDR3 is CASSTQGFTEAFF. In nucleotides, the CDR3 is TGTGCCAGCAGTACACAGGGCTTTACTGAAGCTTTCTTT. Based on the CDR3 plus reference TRBV25-1 and TRBJ1-1, the full variable domain is EADIYQTPRYLVIGTGKKITLECSQTMGHDKMYWYQQDPGMELHLIHYSYGVNSTEKGDLSSESTVSRIRTEHFPLTLESARPSHTSQYLCASSTQGFTEAFFGQGTRLTVV.

This chain links TRBV5-6 with TRBJ2-7; a possible D gene is TRBD1 (5 bases). The germline V gene has CDR1 SGHDT and CDR2 YYEEEE. The CDR3 covers 15 residues. V was trimmed by 0 bases and J by 3 bases, leaving 13 bases between them. CDR3 nucleotide sequence: TGTGCCAGCAGCTTGGGACAGCCTACGCTCTACGAGCAGTACTTC. Its protein product is CASSLGQPTLYEQYF.

This sequence joins TRBV11-1 and TRBJ2-5, with a tentative D call TRBD1 (6 bases). In germline, CDR1 is SGHAT, CDR2 FQDESV (reference sequence). V lost 5 bases and J 5 bases, leaving 12 bases between the germline ends. The CDR3 is made up of 13 amino acids. The CDR3 bases are TGTGCCAGCAGCCCGGACAGTCAGGAGACCCAGTACTTC. This sequence encodes CASSPDSQETQYF.

The chain employs TRBV5-4 and TRBJ2-5, with 11 bases lining up with TRBD2. Per germline, CDR1 SGHNT and CDR2 YYREEE (reference sequence). The V gene end was trimmed by 4 bases and the J gene end by 4 bases; junction bases not matched to a gene: 9. This CDR3 contains 16 residues. The CDR3 sequence is CASSLRGSGGGETQYF. DNA for the CDR3: TGTGCCAGCAGCCTACGGGGTAGCGGGGGGGGAGAGACCCAGTACTTC.

V usage is TRBV15 and J usage is TRBJ1-4; D not certain. Trimming removed 8 bases at V and 8 bases at J, with 9 bases between. CDR1 is LNHNV, CDR2 YYDKDF, per germline (reference sequence). This CDR3 is built from 11 residues. CDR3 DNA sequence: TGTGCCACCGGAGGGTTCGAAAAACTGTTTTTT. This sequence encodes CATGGFEKLFF.

CDR3 bases: TGTGCCAGCTCAAGGATCGGGGATAATTCACCCCTCCACTTT. Translation: CASSRIGDNSPLHF. The chain couples TRBV18 to TRBJ1-6; no clear D gene. The V end lost 5 bases, the J end lost 5 bases, and 10 bases lay between the germline ends. CDR3 length: 14 amino acids. Germline V gene data show CDR1 as KGHSH and CDR2 as LQKENI.

This chain links TRBV5-1 with TRBJ2-4; 13 positions agree with TRBD2. V lost 3 bases and J lost 2; bases outside the gene matches: 5. The CDR3 is 17 residues long. Germline-derived CDR1 and CDR2 are SGHRS and YFSETQ. CDR3 sequence (DNA): TGCGCCAGCAGCTCTACTAGCGGGGGGGCTTCCAAAAACATTCAGTACTTC. Translation: CASSSTSGGASKNIQYF. Complete variable domain (other parts from reference TRBV5-1 and TRBJ2-4): KAGVTQTPRYLIKTRGQQVTLSCSPISGHRSVSWYQQTPGQGLQFLFEYFSETQRNKGNFPGRFSGRQFSNSRSEMNVSTLELGDSALYLCASSSTSGGASKNIQYFGAGTRLSVL.

The chain is built from TRBV5-1 and TRBJ1-1; D may be TRBD1 (6 bases). Germline-derived CDR1 and CDR2 are SGHRS and YFSETQ. The CDR3 is made up of 12 amino acids. V shed 7 bases and J shed 1 base, with 8 bases lying between them. The CDR3 protein is CASEGGNTEAFF. The CDR3 DNA follows: TGCGCCAGCGAAGGGGGGAACACTGAAGCTTTCTTT.

The V and J genes are TRBV5-1 and TRBJ1-2, with a weak D call TRBD1 (6 bases). CDR1 and CDR2 from the germline V gene are SGHRS and YFSETQ. This CDR3 comprises 15 residues. V shed 0 bases and J shed 2 bases, with 11 bases lying between them. The CDR3 loop reads CASSLVGGRNYGYTF. CDR3 bases: TGCGCCAGCAGCTTGGTGGGGGGGCGCAACTATGGCTACACCTTC.

Only a few counts were recorded for this clone. The J gene is TRBJ2-1, the V gene TRBV5-1; 11 nucleotides agree with TRBD2. Germline CDR1 SGHRS, CDR2 YFSETQ. CDR3 length equals 20 residues. V was clipped by 0 bases and J by 0 bases; unmatched bases: 11. The CDR3 DNA follows: TGCGCCAGCAGCTTGGGGTCTAGCGGGAGGTTCTTAAGCTCCTACAATGAGCAGTTCTTC. It yields the protein CASSLGSSGRFLSSYNEQFF.

This sequence joins TRBV25-1 and TRBJ2-5; TRBD2 matches 10 bases. J was trimmed by 5 bases and V by 2 bases; bases with no gene match: 2. The germline V gene has CDR1 MGHDK and CDR2 SYGVNS. The CDR3 runs to 14 residues. The CDR3 region has the DNA TGTGCCAGCAGTGAAAAAGCGGGGGGGGAGACCCAGTACTTC. As protein: CASSEKAGGETQYF.

CDR3 nucleotides: TGTGCCTGGAGCCAGGACTATACCACAGATACGCAGTATTTT. Residues: CAWSQDYTTDTQYF. The rearrangement joins TRBV30 to TRBJ2-3; D possibly corresponds to TRBD2 (6 bases). This CDR3 is built from 14 residues. Per the germline V gene, CDR1 is GTSNPN and CDR2 is SVGIG (reference sequence). Trimming took off 3 bases at V and 2 bases at J, with 12 bases between the two ends. Drawing the rest from reference TRBV30 and TRBJ2-3, the complete variable domain is SQTIHQWPATLVQPVGSPLSLECTVEGTSNPNLYWYRQAAGRGLQLLFYSVGIGQISSEVPQNLSASRPQDRQFILSSKKLLLSDSGFYLCAWSQDYTTDTQYFGPGTRLTVL.

The rearrangement links TRBV5-1 to TRBJ2-1; 8 bases align to TRBD1. Germline-derived CDR1 and CDR2 are SGHRS and YFSETQ. V lost 0 bases and J lost 11; bases outside the gene matches: 1. The CDR3 is 12 amino acids. The CDR3 region has the DNA TGCGCCAGCAGCTTGGGACAGGGGAAGCAGTTCTTC. It codes for CASSLGQGKQFF.

The rearrangement links TRBV29-1 to TRBJ2-1, with D perhaps TRBD1 (5 bases). Trimming cost V 6 bases and J 9 bases, with 12 bases left between them. The CDR3 spans 11 residues. The germline CDR1 and CDR2 sequences are SQVTM and ANQGSEA. The CDR3 coding sequence is TGCAGCGTGGATACAGGAAGTGAGCAGTTCTTC. It specifies CSVDTGSEQFF.

The chain links TRBV18 to TRBJ2-7, with D tentatively TRBD1 (5 bases). The V gene's germline CDR1 is KGHSH and CDR2 LQKENI. This CDR3 has 14 residues. Trimming pared 3 bases from V and 0 bases from J, leaving 9 bases between. CDR3 in amino acids: CASSPGRSSYEQYF. The CDR3 nucleotides are TGTGCCAGCTCACCGGGGCGGAGCTCCTACGAGCAGTACTTC. The complete variable domain, with remaining parts taken from reference TRBV18 and TRBJ2-7, reads NAGVMQNPRHLVRRRGQEARLRCSPMKGHSHVYWYRQLPEEGLKFMVYLQKENIIDESGMPKERFSAEFPKEGPSILRIQQVVRGDSAAYFCASSPGRSSYEQYFGPGTRLTVT.

The chain uses TRBV4-2 and TRBJ2-6, with D tentatively TRBD2 (6 bases). CDR3 length: 16 amino acids. The germline CDR1 and CDR2 sequences are LGHNA and YNFKEQ. V gave up 0 bases and J gave up 0 bases, with 6 bases separating them. CDR3 bases: TGTGCCAGCAGCCAAGAGGACTACTCTGGGGCCAACGTCCTGACTTTC. Translating it yields CASSQEDYSGANVLTF.

This chain joins TRBV5-6 and TRBJ1-1; 9 bases are a match to TRBD1. The germline V gene encodes CDR1 SGHDT and CDR2 YYEEEE. V dropped 4 bases and J dropped 5; count of bases not matched to a gene: 3. This CDR3 is built from 13 residues. CDR3 bases: TGTGCCAGCAGCGGGACAGGGTTTACTGAAGCTTTCTTT. It is translated as CASSGTGFTEAFF.